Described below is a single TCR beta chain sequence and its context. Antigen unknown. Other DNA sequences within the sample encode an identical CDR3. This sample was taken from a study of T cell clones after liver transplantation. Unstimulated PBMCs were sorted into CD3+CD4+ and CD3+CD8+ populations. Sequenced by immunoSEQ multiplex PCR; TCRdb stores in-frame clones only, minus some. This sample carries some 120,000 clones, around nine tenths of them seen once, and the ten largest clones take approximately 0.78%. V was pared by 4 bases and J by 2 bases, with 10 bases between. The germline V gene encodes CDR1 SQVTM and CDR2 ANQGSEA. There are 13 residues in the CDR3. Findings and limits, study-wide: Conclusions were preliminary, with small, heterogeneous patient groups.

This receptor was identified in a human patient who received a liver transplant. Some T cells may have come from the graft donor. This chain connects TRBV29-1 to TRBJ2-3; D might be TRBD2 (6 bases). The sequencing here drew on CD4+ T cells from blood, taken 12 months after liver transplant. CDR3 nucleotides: TGCAGCGTTGGGGCGGGGTCCACAGATACGCAGTATTTT. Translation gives CSVGAGSTDTQYF.